Listed below are T cell receptor beta chains from one sample, sequenced in a study of cytomegalovirus exposure and HLA in healthy donors. TCRdb's table, derived via immunoSEQ multiplex PCR, lists solely in-frame clones and lacks some. In the table there are 150,000 to 200,000 clones, roughly 80% of which are singletons. Sequencing was carried out using PBMCs. The receptors originated from a female donor in good health and CMV-seronegative. Both conserved end residues are part of each CDR3. The D gene is left open where the match is weak. Rows may omit the clone size; those that give it use once, few, many or a size class.

V gene,clone size,J gene,D gene,CDR3 DNA,CDR3 protein
TRBV28,NA,TRBJ2-6,NA,TGTGCCAGCAGTTCAAATTTAGGGGTGGACGGGGCCAACGTCCTGACTTTC,CASSSNLGVDGANVLTF
TRBV6-5,NA,TRBJ1-1,NA,TGTGCCAGCAGTTACTCGTCCAGGGTCACTGAAGCTTTCTTT,CASSYSSRVTEAFF
TRBV6-5,few,TRBJ1-3,TRBD1,TGTGCCAGCAGCAACAGGGGGAACTCTGGAAACACCATATATTTT,CASSNRGNSGNTIYF
TRBV14,once,TRBJ2-1,TRBD2,TGTGCCAGCAGCCAAGATCGCCCCGGGAGGGCGGGGTACAATGAGCAGTTCTTC,CASSQDRPGRAGYNEQFF
TRBV29-1,few,TRBJ1-2,NA,TGCAGCGTTGAGTTAAGGGCAGGGATCTATGGCTACACCTTC,CSVELRAGIYGYTF
TRBV28,NA,TRBJ1-5,NA,TGTGCCAGCAGTCCAGGGTACCAGCCCCAGCATTTT,CASSPGYQPQHF
TRBV19,NA,TRBJ2-6,TRBD1,TGTGCCAGTAGTCGCGGACAGGGGGCGTCTGGGGCCAACGTCCTGACTTTC,CASSRGQGASGANVLTF
TRBV4-3,NA,TRBJ1-4,NA,TGCGCCAGCTGCCACCAAGTCATGGGGGAGGCTAGGAAACTGTTTTTT,CASCHQVMGEARKLFF
TRBV5-1,few,TRBJ1-5,NA,TGCGCCAGCAGCTTGGCCGGGGGTTATCAGCCCCAGCATTTT,CASSLAGGYQPQHF
TRBV28,NA,TRBJ1-1,NA,TGTGCCAGCAGTTTTGTCCAGGCCACTGAAGCTTTCTTT,CASSFVQATEAFF
TRBV7-3,NA,TRBJ1-1,TRBD1,TGTGCCAGCAGCTGGAAACGGGACAGTGAAGCTTTCTTT,CASSWKRDSEAFF
TRBV6-5,NA,TRBJ1-1,NA,TGTGCCAGCAGTTCCGGGACACCGAAAGCTTTCTTT,CASSSGTPKAFF
TRBV18,few,TRBJ1-1,NA,TGTGCCAGCTCGCTGGCCCCACCGGGAACTGAAGCTTTCTTT,CASSLAPPGTEAFF
TRBV7-8,few,TRBJ2-2,NA,TGTGCCAGCAGCTTAAGGGGGGGCTACACCGGGGAGCTGTTTTTT,CASSLRGGYTGELFF
TRBV7-2,NA,TRBJ1-5,TRBD1,TGTGCCAGCAGGCCGACAGGGGGCCGGGATCAGCCCCAGCATTTT,CASRPTGGRDQPQHF
TRBV4-3,few,TRBJ1-4,TRBD1,TGCGCCAGCAGCCAAGATTTTCGGACAGGGAGTGAAAAACTGTTTTTT,CASSQDFRTGSEKLFF
TRBV28,NA,TRBJ1-2,NA,TGTGCCAGCAGTTTATCCCGTTATGGCTACACCTTC,CASSLSRYGYTF
TRBV7-9,NA,TRBJ2-7,NA,TGTGCCAGCAGCTTAGCCCCCGCAGGGTACCACGAGCAGTACTTC,CASSLAPAGYHEQYF
TRBV6-5,NA,TRBJ2-3,TRBD2,TGTGCCAGCAGTCGCAGCGGGGGGGCAGATACGCAGTATTTT,CASSRSGGADTQYF
TRBV28,NA,TRBJ1-1,NA,TGTGCCAGCAGTTTTACGGGGGGAGACACTGAAGCTTTCTTT,CASSFTGGDTEAFF
TRBV11-2,NA,TRBJ2-5,NA,TGTGCCAGCAGCTCGACAGGAAGGGAGTGGGAGACCCAGTACTTC,CASSSTGREWETQYF
TRBV7-2,NA,TRBJ2-7,TRBD1,TGTGCCAGCAGCTATACCGGGACAGCCTACGAGCAGTACTTC,CASSYTGTAYEQYF
TRBV28,few,TRBJ1-2,TRBD1,TGTGCCAGCAGGACAGGGAGTGACTATGGCTACACCTTC,CASRTGSDYGYTF
TRBV5-4,NA,TRBJ2-5,NA,TGTGCCAGCAGCTTGGTCCAGGGTGGAGAGACCCAGTACTTC,CASSLVQGGETQYF
TRBV5-3,NA,TRBJ1-6,NA,TGTGCCAGAAGCTTCTTCAGCTCCTATAATTCACCCCTCCACTTT,CARSFFSSYNSPLHF
TRBV30,once,TRBJ1-2,NA,TGTGCCTGGAGTGGAGGGAATCAGGGCTACACCTTC,CAWSGGNQGYTF
TRBV28,NA,TRBJ1-2,TRBD1,TGTGCCAGCAGTTTCCCCGTGGGACAGGGGGCGGGGTATGGCTACACCTTC,CASSFPVGQGAGYGYTF
TRBV6-6,NA,TRBJ2-1,TRBD1,TGTGCCAGCAGGGGATCCGGGACAGGGTCATACAATGAGCAGTTCTTC,CASRGSGTGSYNEQFF
TRBV2,NA,TRBJ2-7,NA,TGTGCCAGCGGCCGGCCAGTGACTGGATCCTACGAGCAGTACTTC,CASGRPVTGSYEQYF
TRBV5-4,NA,TRBJ1-2,NA,TGTGCCAGCAGCGATGGGGACACGAACTATGGCTACACCTTC,CASSDGDTNYGYTF
TRBV5-1,few,TRBJ1-1,NA,TGCGCCAGCAGCTTGCAGGCGAGCAACACTGAAGCTTTCTTT,CASSLQASNTEAFF
TRBV7-9,NA,TRBJ1-2,NA,TGTGCCAGCAGCTCTCAGGGGAGTGATGGCTACACCTTC,CASSSQGSDGYTF
TRBV7-3,NA,TRBJ2-7,NA,TGTGCCAGCAGCTTCTACCCGGGGGGCGACTACGAGCAGTACTTC,CASSFYPGGDYEQYF
TRBV7-2,NA,TRBJ2-7,NA,TGTGCCAGCAGCTTAGATTCGAACACCTACGAGCAGTACTTC,CASSLDSNTYEQYF
TRBV5-1,NA,TRBJ2-2,TRBD1,TGCGCCAGCAGCCCGGACAGGGGCAACACCGGGGAGCTGTTTTTT,CASSPDRGNTGELFF
TRBV28,NA,TRBJ2-3,NA,TGTGCCACCACGGGATTCACAGATACGCAGTATTTT,CATTGFTDTQYF
TRBV19,NA,TRBJ2-1,NA,TGTGCCAGTAGGATCGGACACAGGTCGCCCTACAATGAGCAGTTCTTC,CASRIGHRSPYNEQFF
TRBV14,NA,TRBJ1-2,NA,TGTGCCAGCAGCCAAGACGAATGGACAGTAAATGGCTACACCTTC,CASSQDEWTVNGYTF
TRBV28,few,TRBJ1-1,TRBD1,TGTGCCAGCAGTTTAATTGACAGGGCAACGATTGAAGCTTTCTTT,CASSLIDRATIEAFF
TRBV4-3,NA,TRBJ2-3,TRBD1,TGCGCCAGCAGCCCTGGGACAGGGTCCACAGATACGCAGTATTTT,CASSPGTGSTDTQYF
TRBV7-3,NA,TRBJ2-5,TRBD2,TGTGCCAGCAGCCCATCTAGTAGCGGGGGGGCCAGGGAGACCCAGTACTTC,CASSPSSSGGARETQYF
TRBV28,few,TRBJ2-1,TRBD1,TGTGCCAGCAGTTTGGGTGGGGCAGGGGGTGATGAGCAGTTCTTC,CASSLGGAGGDEQFF
TRBV5-6,NA,TRBJ2-7,NA,TGTGCCAGCAGCTTGGGGGCATCAATCCTCTACGAGCAGTACTTC,CASSLGASILYEQYF